The clone carrying this T cell receptor beta chain was found once. This sample also contains other DNA sequences that code for the same CDR3. This specimen comes from a study of cytomegalovirus exposure and HLA in healthy donors. PCR employed 60 Vbeta and 13 Jbeta primers. Sequencing used immunoSEQ multiplex PCR; TCRdb keeps in-frame clones, though not all of them. The repertoire holds around 180,000 clones, with 71% as singletons. The germline gives CDR1 SQVTM, CDR2 ANQGSEA. The V end lost 1 base, the J end lost 5 bases, and 14 bases lay between the germline ends. CDR3 length: 14 amino acids. Donors sampled were nominally healthy, though unrecorded immune exposures were likely.

The sample taken for sequencing was PBMCs. This TCR derives from a girl between 10 and 17 years old in good health and CMV-seronegative. The chain joins TRBV29-1 to TRBJ1-2; a possible D gene is TRBD1 (5 bases). CDR3 sequence (DNA): TGCAGCGTTGAAGGTGGAAGGGGCCTATATGGCTACACCTTC. This sequence encodes CSVEGGRGLYGYTF.